This T cell receptor (beta chain) was sequenced in a study of blood T cell repertoires in COVID-19. This CDR3 is built from 15 residues. Germline CDR1 and CDR2: SNHLY and FYNNEI. V gave up 5 bases and J gave up 5 bases; unmatched junction bases: 11. This table comes from immunoSEQ multiplex PCR, and its TCRdb copy is limited to in-frame clones, with some not included. Of about 26,000 clones in the sample, 85% to 90% were seen once. The origin of this receptor is a human donor in a cohort sampled during active COVID-19. The rearrangement joins TRBV2 to TRBJ1-2; 7 bases are shared with TRBD1. Sequenced material: peripheral blood. The CDR3 protein is CASSTQGTDEYGYTF. DNA of the CDR3: TGTGCCAGCAGTACACAGGGGACAGACGAGTATGGCTACACCTTC.